The clone carrying this T cell receptor beta chain came up a few times. The antigen is undetermined. Profiled with immunoSEQ multiplex PCR; TCRdb holds only in-frame clones, not every one. The data show around 25,000 clones, 75% to 80% seen once. This entry belongs to a study of CD4 T cells in relation to SARS-CoV-2 and coronaviruses. For the study at large: TCR beta CDR3s were sequenced after approximately 11-day antigen culture of PBMCs.

Germline V CDR1 and CDR2: SQVTM, ANQGSEA. Trimming removed 1 base at V and 8 bases at J, with 14 bases between. CDR3 length: 13 amino acids. Unexposed donor CD4+ T cells date from 2011-2018, before the COVID-19 pandemic. After 10 to 11 days of culture, CD4+ T cells were isolated. The specimen sequenced was CD4+ T cells from PBMCs, cultured in vitro. The clonotype originates from a human donor in good health. The rearrangement links TRBV29-1 to TRBJ1-2, with a possible D match to TRBD1 (5 bases). CDR3: CSVEGRARAGYTF. The CDR3 coding sequence is TGCAGCGTTGAAGGGCGGGCCAGGGCCGGCTACACCTTC. The full variable domain, with the rest looked up from reference TRBV29-1 and TRBJ1-2, is SAVISQKPSRDICQRGTSLTIQCQVDSQVTMMFWYRQQPGQSLTLIATANQGSEATYESGFVIDKFPISRPNLTFSTLTVSNMSPEDSSIYLCSVEGRARAGYTFGSGTRLTVV.